These 14 T cell receptor beta chains share one sample of origin, sequenced in a study of cytomegalovirus exposure and HLA in healthy donors. In the PCR, 60 Vbeta and 13 Jbeta primers were used. Using immunoSEQ multiplex PCR, the repertoire was profiled, and TCRdb retains in-frame clones only, with some absent. The sample consists of about 190,000 clones, around 79% of them appearing once. The sequenced material came from PBMCs. These receptors were collected from a young woman in good health and CMV-seronegative.

The CDR3 loop is CASSPDRDSTDTQYF. The CDR3, as DNA: TGTGCCAGCTCCCCGGACAGGGATAGCACAGATACGCAGTATTTT. This chain uses TRBV18 with TRBJ2-3; TRBD1 matches at 8 bases. The CDR3 spans 15 residues. Looked up from germline, CDR1 is KGHSH and CDR2 is LQKENI. After removal of 6 bases from V and 0 bases from J, the junction contained 5 bases not matched to a gene.

The CDR3 DNA reads TGTGCCAGCAGACGCCTAGGTTTGAACACTGAAGCTTTCTTT. It yields the protein CASRRLGLNTEAFF. This chain connects TRBV6-4 to TRBJ1-1; D unresolved. Germline-derived CDR1 and CDR2 are MRHNA and SNTAGT. This CDR3 has 14 residues. Trimming stripped 6 bases from V and 0 bases from J, with 11 bases between.

The chain carries TRBV2 and TRBJ1-2; TRBD1 agrees at 7 bases. The CDR3 contains 13 residues. V was pared by 6 bases and J by 8 bases, with 9 bases of the junction left unmatched. Per the germline V gene, CDR1 is SNHLY and CDR2 is FYNNEI. CDR3 sequence (DNA): TGTGCCAGCAGAGGTAGACAGGGATACGGCTACACCTTC. It is translated as CASRGRQGYGYTF. The full variable domain, completed using reference TRBV2 and TRBJ1-2, is EPEVTQTPSHQVTQMGQEVILRCVPISNHLYFYWYRQILGQKVEFLVSFYNNEISEKSEIFDDQFSVERPDGSNFTLKIRSTKLEDSAMYFCASRGRQGYGYTFGSGTRLTVV.

V gene TRBV5-1 combines with J gene TRBJ2-2; TRBD2 matches at 8 bases. CDR1 SGHRS and CDR2 YFSETQ come from the germline V gene. V lost 4 bases and J lost 1; bases outside the gene matches: 3. CDR3 length: 15 amino acids. The CDR3 DNA is TGCGCCAGCAGCCAGACTAGCGTGAACACCGGGGAGCTGTTTTTT. It encodes CASSQTSVNTGELFF.

V is TRBV12-5 and J is TRBJ1-2; tentative D call: TRBD1 (5 bases). This CDR3 has 12 residues. V was trimmed by 2 bases and J by 8 bases, leaving 9 bases between them. Germline CDR1 LGHNT, CDR2 FRNRAP. The CDR3 region has the DNA TGTGCTAGTGGTTTGTGGGGCGGAGGCTACACCTTC. Its protein product is CASGLWGGGYTF.

The chain is built from TRBV5-5 and TRBJ1-4, with a weak D call TRBD1 (6 bases). The V gene's germline CDR1 is SGHKS and CDR2 YYEKEE (reference sequence). V was cut by 5 bases and J by 8 bases, with 19 bases left in between. The CDR3 extends over 15 amino acids. The DNA of the CDR3 is TGTGCCAGCAGATCGCCGGGGGGGGCGCACGAAAAACTGTTTTTT. Amino acid sequence: CASRSPGGAHEKLFF.

In its sample, this clone was seen a few times. V is TRBV6-5 and J is TRBJ2-7; a possible D gene is TRBD2 (5 bases). The CDR3 is 13 amino acids. The germline V and J ends were trimmed by 0 bases and 4 bases, with 7 bases remaining between them. Germline V CDR1 and CDR2: MNHEY, SVGAGI. This chain's CDR3 is CASSYSRGYEQYF. The CDR3 bases are TGTGCCAGCAGTTACTCGCGCGGGTACGAGCAGTACTTC.

This chain links TRBV28 with TRBJ2-7; TRBD1 agrees at 10 bases. Germline-derived CDR1 and CDR2 are MDHEN and SYDVKM. The J segment lost 3 bases and the V segment lost 4 bases, leaving 6 bases of the junction unmatched. The CDR3 sequence is 15 residues long. The CDR3 region is CASSSTGQGLYEQYF. Written as DNA, the CDR3 is TGTGCCAGCAGTTCAACGGGACAGGGGCTCTACGAGCAGTACTTC.

This clone was seen only a few times. This chain connects TRBV6-1 to TRBJ1-3; tentatively, D is TRBD1 (6 bases). The CDR3 spans 16 residues. Germline V gene data show CDR1 as MNHNS and CDR2 as SASEGT. Deletions cut 4 bases from V and 0 bases from J, with 13 bases between. The CDR3 nucleotides are TGTGCCAGCAGTGGGACAGAATTCGACTCTGGAAACACCATATATTTT. Its translation: CASSGTEFDSGNTIYF.

CDR3 protein: CAGMSGRGYNEQFF. The CDR3, as DNA: TGTGCCGGGATGAGCGGGAGAGGTTACAATGAGCAGTTCTTC. The rearrangement uses TRBV30 and TRBJ2-1, with 8 bases that match TRBD2. V was pared by 8 bases and J by 4 bases, with 10 bases of the junction left unmatched. The CDR3 length is 14 residues. From germline, CDR1 is GTSNPN and CDR2 SVGIG (reference sequence).

This clone was seen once. J is TRBJ2-2 and V is TRBV7-6; 13 bases agree with TRBD2. Trimming cost V 5 bases and J 6 bases; bases outside gene matches: 12. Germline-derived CDR1 and CDR2 are SGHVS and FNYEAQ. This CDR3 is 18 amino acids long. CDR3 bases: TGTGCCAGCAGCACCCACCGACTAGCGGGAGGTTCGGCCGGGGAGCTGTTTTTT. This translates into CASSTHRLAGGSAGELFF.

This clone appeared a single time. This sequence joins TRBV27 and TRBJ1-5; D is undetermined. CDR1 MNHEY and CDR2 SMNVEV come from the germline V gene (reference sequence). This CDR3 region has 13 residues. With 5 bases removed from V and 3 bases from J, the gap between germline ends came to 8 bases. The CDR3 protein is CASSRTHNQPQHF. Here the CDR3 DNA reads TGTGCCAGCAGTCGAACACACAATCAGCCCCAGCATTTT.

This clone was picked up a small number of times. The chain employs TRBV7-2 and TRBJ1-3; D is undetermined. This CDR3 has 15 amino acids. CDR1 and CDR2 from the germline V gene are SGHTA and FQGNSA. Trimming stripped 5 bases from V and 3 bases from J, with 14 bases between. The CDR3 loop is CASSLGRGIGNTIYF. The CDR3 DNA is TGTGCCAGCAGCCTAGGCCGGGGAATTGGAAACACCATATATTTT.

The CDR3 DNA reads TGTGCCAGCAGTGGACAGGTCTTGGTGTTCACTGAAGCTTTCTTT. Its protein is CASSGQVLVFTEAFF. The rearrangement uses TRBV2 and TRBJ1-1; tentatively, D is TRBD1 (6 bases). Between the trimmed V and J ends, which lost 4 bases and 4 bases, there was a span of 16 bases. CDR1 SNHLY and CDR2 FYNNEI come from the germline V gene. The CDR3 has 15 residues.